The sequence of this T cell receptor beta chain was determined in a study of blood T cells in healthy people across ages. Then a second PCR, running about 6 to 12 cycles, was carried out with a sample-barcoded 5' primer and a J-beta primer mix. TCRdb independently ran MiXCR on the 5' RACE reads; one entry per CDR3 protein. The sample includes about a million distinct CDR3 sequences, about 48% of them seen just once. This sequence originates from a man aged 25-40 years in good health. Sequenced: blood.

The CDR3 DNA is TGTGCCAGCAGCCCCCAGGTTCAGGGGGGCTCCTACGAGCAGTACTTC. Its protein product is CASSPQVQGGSYEQYF. The chain joins TRBV7-2 to TRBJ2-7; tentative D call: TRBD1 (7 bases). The germline V gene has CDR1 SGHTA and CDR2 FQGNSA. The V and J ends lost 5 bases and 0 bases respectively, with 17 bases between them. The CDR3 has 16 amino acids.